This TCR beta chain is drawn from a study of Graves' ophthalmopathy and Graves' hyperthyroidism. Turning to the study itself: Peripheral blood was obtained at first diagnosis, ahead of any treatment.

About this clonotype: The junction differs from germline at one of its ends, possibly a read error.

The PBMCs originated from roughly 9.6 ml of fresh peripheral blood. The CDR3 consists of 15 residues. Germline assignment: CDR1 SGHTA and CDR2 FQGNSA. RNA transcripts yielded amplified TCR beta CDR3 regions. The library came from an HTBI-primed first-round RT-PCR and a second-round multiplex PCR. TCRdb used MiXCR to reprocess the multiplex PCR reads, holding one entry per CDR3 protein. The table has about 740,000 distinct CDR3 sequences, around 40% seen once. This clonotype was obtained from an adult man with Graves' ophthalmopathy. The chain combines TRBV7-2 with TRBJ1-2; 8 bases map to TRBD1. Material for sequencing was peripheral blood. CDR3 bases: TGCGCCAGCAGCACTGGGACAGGCTTTGACTATGGCTACACCTTC. Amino acid sequence: CASSTGTGFDYGYTF. The full variable domain, with the rest looked up from reference TRBV7-2 and TRBJ1-2, is GAGVSQSPSNKVTEKGKDVELRCDPISGHTALYWYRQSLGQGLEFLIYFQGNSAPDKSGLPSDRFSAERTGGSVSTLTIQRTQQEDSAVYLCASSTGTGFDYGYTFGSGTRLTVV.